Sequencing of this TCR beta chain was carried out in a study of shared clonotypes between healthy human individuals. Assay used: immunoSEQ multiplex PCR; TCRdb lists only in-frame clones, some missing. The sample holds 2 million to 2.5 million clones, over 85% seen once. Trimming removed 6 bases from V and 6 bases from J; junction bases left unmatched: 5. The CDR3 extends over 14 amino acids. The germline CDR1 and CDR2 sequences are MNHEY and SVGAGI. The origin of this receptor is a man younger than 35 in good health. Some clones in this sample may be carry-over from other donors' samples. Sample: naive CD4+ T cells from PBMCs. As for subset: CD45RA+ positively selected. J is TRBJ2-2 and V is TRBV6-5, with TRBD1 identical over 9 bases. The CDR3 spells CASSRDRVSGELFF. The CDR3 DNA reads TGTGCCAGCAGCCGGGACAGGGTTTCCGGGGAGCTGTTTTTT.